This T cell receptor beta chain was identified in a study of blood T cells in healthy people across ages. General study results and limits: A strong correlation between TCR beta diversity and naive T cell percentage was seen.

This clonotype was found a few times. Its antigen is as yet unknown. Alongside a J-beta primer mix, a sample-barcoded 5' primer served in a second PCR lasting roughly 6 to 11 cycles. Template switching added a 12-random-nucleotide identifier to every cDNA molecule. TCRdb re-analysed the 5' RACE reads in MiXCR, keeping a single row per CDR3 protein. The sample carries 1.5 million or so distinct CDR3 sequences, 40% to 45% recorded once. Each donor was a healthy Caucasian individual from Russia, aged 6 to 90. The CDR3 covers 11 residues. The germline gives CDR1 SGHTA, CDR2 FQGNSA. The gene calls are TRBV7-2 and TRBJ2-7, with 8 bases aligning to TRBD1. The sequenced sample consisted of blood. The sequence was collected from a woman between 18 and 29 years old in good health. CDR3 sequence reads: CAAGQAYEQYF. In DNA, the CDR3 is TGTGCGGCGGGACAGGCCTACGAGCAGTACTTC.